The clone carrying this TCR beta chain was observed at least ten times. Its antigen is still unknown. The sample originates from a study of T cells after yellow fever vaccination. They built TCR cDNA with 5'RACE template switching, a step that put in a universal primer site and UMIs. TCRdb recomputed calls from the 5' RACE reads with MiXCR, one row per CDR3 protein. The data contain about 220,000 distinct CDR3 sequences, about 3% of them seen just once; the ten biggest clones take up around 3.3%. Study-level points and caveats: A large majority of primary-vaccination clones showed up again after the booster (96% CD4, around 90% CD8). Clonotypes shared by both compartments, CD4 and CD8, made up a small share.

Sequenced here: CD4+ T cells sorted from PBMCs, sampled 10 days after the yellow fever booster vaccination. The receptor's source is a man aged 18-30 years who received the YFV17D yellow fever vaccine.

CDR3 loop: CASSPWGAGTNTEAFF. The CDR3 DNA sequence: TGTGCCAGCTCACCGTGGGGAGCGGGGACGAACACTGAAGCTTTCTTT. V and J are TRBV18 and TRBJ1-1, with D possibly TRBD1 on 5 matching bases. This CDR3 is built from 16 residues. Trimming left V 3 bases short and J 1 base short, with 15 bases between. Germline V lookup: CDR1 KGHSH, CDR2 LQKENI.